The 10 T cell receptor beta chains below all came from one sample that was sequenced in a study of OX40 agonist ivuxolimab in advanced cancers. The repertoire was sequenced with immunoSEQ multiplex PCR; TCRdb's copy has only in-frame clones and lacks some. In the table there are tens of thousands of clones, roughly nine tenths of which are singletons. The sequencing here drew on CD4+ or CD8+ T cells sorted from blood, taken in a trial of the OX40 agonist ivuxolimab. These receptors were obtained from an adult with an advanced solid tumor such as melanoma, head and neck, liver or kidney cancer.

This clone was seen more than once but under ten times. This chain connects TRBV30 to TRBJ1-1; D uncertain. The CDR3 extends over 11 amino acids. CDR1 is GTSNPN, CDR2 SVGIG, per germline (reference sequence). Trimming shortened V by 4 bases and J by 4 bases, and 7 bases separated the two germline ends. CDR3 nucleotide sequence: TGTGCCTGGATCCGGAGCACTGAAGCTTTCTTT. Its translation: CAWIRSTEAFF.

The chain recombines TRBV18 with TRBJ1-3; D gene ambiguous. CDR3 length: 16 residues. The germline V gene encodes CDR1 KGHSH and CDR2 LQKENI. V was trimmed by 0 bases and J by 4 bases, leaving 13 bases between them. CDR3 loop: CASSPPAAGYGNTIYF. The CDR3 coding sequence is TGTGCCAGCTCACCACCGGCCGCCGGGTACGGAAACACCATATATTTT. Complete variable domain (other parts from reference TRBV18 and TRBJ1-3): NAGVMQNPRHLVRRRGQEARLRCSPMKGHSHVYWYRQLPEEGLKFMVYLQKENIIDESGMPKERFSAEFPKEGPSILRIQQVVRGDSAAYFCASSPPAAGYGNTIYFGEGSWLTVV.

J is TRBJ2-2 and V is TRBV15; 9 positions agree with TRBD1. Germline assignment: CDR1 LNHNV and CDR2 YYDKDF (reference sequence). The V gene end was trimmed by 5 bases and the J gene end by 4 bases; junction bases not matched to a gene: 17. This CDR3 is 19 amino acids long. In nucleotides, the CDR3 is TGTGCCACCAGCGGAAGTCTTTCAAAGACAGGGGGGGGCACCGGGGAGCTGTTTTTT. As protein: CATSGSLSKTGGGTGELFF. The entire variable domain, with the rest obtained from reference TRBV15 and TRBJ2-2, is as follows: DAMVIQNPRYQVTQFGKPVTLSCSQTLNHNVMYWYQQKSSQAPKLLFHYYDKDFNNEADTPDNFQSRRPNTSFCFLDIRSPGLGDTAMYLCATSGSLSKTGGGTGELFFGEGSRLTVL.

This clone was seen just once. This sequence joins TRBV5-6 and TRBJ2-3, with D possibly being TRBD2 (5 bases). Germline-derived CDR1 and CDR2 are SGHDT and YYEEEE. With 3 bases removed from V and 4 bases from J, the gap between germline ends came to 9 bases. CDR3 length: 13 amino acids. CDR3 region: CASSYWTSDTQYF. CDR3 DNA sequence: TGTGCCAGCAGCTACTGGACTTCAGATACGCAGTATTTT.

The J gene is TRBJ2-7, the V gene TRBV28; TRBD2 aligns across 10 bases. Trimming at V came to 6 bases and at J to 5 bases, leaving 7 bases not matched to a gene. The germline CDR1 and CDR2 sequences are MDHEN and SYDVKM. The CDR3 runs to 14 residues. The CDR3 region has the DNA TGTGCCAGCAGGGGAGCGGGAGGGCAACACGAGCAGTACTTC. This sequence encodes CASRGAGGQHEQYF.

This clone was seen just once. The V gene is TRBV18, the J gene TRBJ1-1, with TRBD1 matching over 11 bases. This CDR3 is built from 16 residues. CDR1 is KGHSH and CDR2 is LQKENI in the germline V gene. V was clipped by 6 bases and J by 0 bases; unmatched bases: 6. The CDR3 reads CASSEGQGGMNTEAFF. Here the CDR3 DNA reads TGTGCCAGCTCGGAGGGACAGGGGGGAATGAACACTGAAGCTTTCTTT.

The chain carries TRBV5-1 and TRBJ2-3; 11 positions agree with TRBD2. CDR3 size: 15 residues. V lost 4 bases and J lost 7; bases outside the gene matches: 8. Germline V gene lookup returns CDR1 SGHRS and CDR2 YFSETQ. The CDR3 loop reads CASSPRLAGLNTQYF. CDR3 DNA: TGCGCCAGCAGCCCAAGACTAGCGGGGTTGAATACGCAGTATTTT.

The genes are TRBV7-2 and TRBJ2-5, with 9 bases lining up with TRBD2. V was clipped by 0 bases and J by 1 base; unmatched bases: 3. From germline, CDR1 is SGHTA and CDR2 FQGNSA. The CDR3 is made up of 16 amino acids. The CDR3 coding sequence is TGTGCCAGCAGCTTAGCAGCGACTAGCGGCCAAGAGACCCAGTACTTC. Protein product: CASSLAATSGQETQYF.

This clone was counted a few times. This chain links TRBV2 with TRBJ2-7, with 16 bases lining up with TRBD2. The CDR3 extends over 18 amino acids. The junction had 6 bases not matched to a gene; V was cut back by 4 bases and J by 0 bases. Germline V CDR1 and CDR2: SNHLY, FYNNEI. CDR3 sequence reads: CASSVRGLAGGTSYEQYF. As DNA, the CDR3 is TGTGCCAGCAGTGTTAGGGGACTAGCGGGAGGGACCTCCTACGAGCAGTACTTC.

V and J are TRBV6-6 and TRBJ2-7; D is perhaps TRBD2 (5 bases). The germline V gene encodes CDR1 MNHNY and CDR2 SVGAGI (reference sequence). This CDR3 is built from 13 residues. Trimming cost V 6 bases and J 1 base, with 10 bases left between them. DNA of the CDR3: TGTGCCAGCAGGAACGGAGGTTCCTACGAGCAGTACTTC. Protein sequence: CASRNGGSYEQYF.